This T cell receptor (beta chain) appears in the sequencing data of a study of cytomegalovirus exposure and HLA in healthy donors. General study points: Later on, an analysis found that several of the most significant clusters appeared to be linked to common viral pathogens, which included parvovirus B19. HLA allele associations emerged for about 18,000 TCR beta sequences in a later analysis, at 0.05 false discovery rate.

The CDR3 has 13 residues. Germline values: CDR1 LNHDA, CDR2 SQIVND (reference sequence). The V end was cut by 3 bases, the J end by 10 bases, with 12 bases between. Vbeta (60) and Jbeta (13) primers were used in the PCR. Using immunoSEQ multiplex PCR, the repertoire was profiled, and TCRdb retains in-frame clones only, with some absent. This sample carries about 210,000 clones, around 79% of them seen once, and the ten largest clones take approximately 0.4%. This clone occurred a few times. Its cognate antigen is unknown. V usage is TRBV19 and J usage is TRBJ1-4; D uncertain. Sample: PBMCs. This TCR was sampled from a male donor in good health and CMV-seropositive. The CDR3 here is CASSMRETGKLFF. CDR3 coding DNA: TGTGCCAGTAGTATGAGGGAAACGGGAAAACTGTTTTTT.